This T cell receptor (beta chain) was retrieved from a study of OX40 agonist ivuxolimab in advanced cancers. About the full investigation: The costimulatory receptor OX40 (CD134) was targeted by ivuxolimab, a fully human IgG2 agonistic monoclonal antibody. Intravenous ivuxolimab was administered to patients every 2 weeks at six dose levels: 0.01, 0.1, 0.3, 1.5, 3 and 10 mg/kg. Of the 50 to 55 patients in dose escalation, about 20 had hepatocellular carcinoma, some 15 had melanoma, 9 had renal cell carcinoma and 9 had head and neck cancer. A male proportion of almost 85% and a mean age of 60 years, ranging from roughly 23 to 80, were recorded for the dose-escalation cohort. Patients were allowed to have had prior anti-PD-1, anti-PD-L1 or anti-CTLA-4 therapy, and approximately 43% of the dose-escalation patients had previously received checkpoint inhibitors. Partial responses occurred in three dose-escalation patients, of whom one had hepatocellular carcinoma and two had cutaneous melanoma. The point of sequencing TCRbeta in the periphery was to test whether ivuxolimab changed TCR sequence diversity and drove clonal T-cell expansion. The paper describes the monotherapy dose-escalation part (N of about 52 patients) of the phase I trial of ivuxolimab.

What the research found in general, with its limitations: After ivuxolimab, CD8+ T cells had more expanded clones than CD4+ T cells on average. Antigen specificity was not determined for the clonally expanded peripheral T cells. In partial responders in the 0.1-3.0 mg/kg groups, normalized peripheral clonal expansion was found to be among the lowest, especially among CD8+ T cells. Low levels of normalized T-cell clonal expansion were also shown by some nonresponding patients. At doses of 0.1 to 3.0 mg/kg, clonal expansion of both CD4+ and CD8+ T cells in blood was seen between baseline and week 6.

About this clone itself: No antigen is known for it. No base qualities exist here, and no much larger clone lies one base off it.

The CDR3 runs 15 amino acids, cysteine and phenylalanine included. The CDR3 DNA has 45 bases and is translated from base 1. Deletion took 5 bases off V and 0 bases off J, with a span of 13 bases between the germline ends. CDR1 is given as MDHEN and CDR2 as SYDVKM, both from the germline V gene. The trial excluded patients who had a history of autoimmune disease or were on systemic immunosuppression. Peripheral blood for TCR sequencing was drawn from every dose cohort at baseline, at cycle 4 day 1 and at cycle 7 day 1. The samples were drawn from a first-in-human, open-label, multicenter phase I dose-escalation trial of ivuxolimab. Adults with locally advanced or metastatic melanoma, renal cell carcinoma, hepatocellular carcinoma or head and neck squamous cell carcinoma were enrolled in the trial. CD4+ and CD8+ T cells were sorted separately from peripheral blood before TCR sequencing. Genomic DNA was isolated from the sorted cells so that the TCRbeta CDR3 region could be sequenced. The immunoSEQ Assay was used to sequence the TCRbeta CDR3 regions. TCRdb took this table from immuneACCESS and kept in-frame rearrangements with V and J called. Such tables lack part of the clones; where checked against another copy, unresolved V genes explain under half of the gap, and the rest is unexplained. For this sample the table gives approximately 100,000 clones, of which over 75% were detected only once. Approximately 0.49% of the sample goes to the ten largest clones.

This receptor was identified in an adult with an advanced solid tumor such as melanoma, head and neck, liver or kidney cancer. The chain employs TRBV28 and TRBJ1-1, with the D gene too uncertain to name. The material was CD4+ or CD8+ T cells sorted from blood, obtained in a trial of the OX40 agonist ivuxolimab. The CDR3 protein: CASSESRVMNTEAFF. DNA sequence: TGTGCCAGCAGTGAATCACGGGTGATGAACACTGAAGCTTTCTTT.